The clone carrying this TCR beta chain has a single count. TCRdb's copy holds only in-frame clones and misses some; the assay was immunoSEQ multiplex PCR. Among approximately 73,000 clones, roughly 92% were seen once, and the ten largest hold around 0.2%. CDR1 is LGHNA, CDR2 YNFKEQ, per germline. Trimming removed 0 bases from V and 8 bases from J, with 10 bases in between. The CDR3 extends over 13 amino acids. This record comes from a study of T cell changes during pregnancy in multiple sclerosis. The input for sequencing was CD4+ T cells from peripheral blood mononuclear cells, taken before pregnancy. The chain combines TRBV4-2 with TRBJ1-1, with D possibly being TRBD1 (5 bases). The source of this sequence is a female donor with multiple sclerosis, enrolled in a pregnancy study. The DNA of the CDR3 is TGTGCCAGCAGCCAAGATATGGACATCGAAGCTTTCTTT. This translates into CASSQDMDIEAFF.